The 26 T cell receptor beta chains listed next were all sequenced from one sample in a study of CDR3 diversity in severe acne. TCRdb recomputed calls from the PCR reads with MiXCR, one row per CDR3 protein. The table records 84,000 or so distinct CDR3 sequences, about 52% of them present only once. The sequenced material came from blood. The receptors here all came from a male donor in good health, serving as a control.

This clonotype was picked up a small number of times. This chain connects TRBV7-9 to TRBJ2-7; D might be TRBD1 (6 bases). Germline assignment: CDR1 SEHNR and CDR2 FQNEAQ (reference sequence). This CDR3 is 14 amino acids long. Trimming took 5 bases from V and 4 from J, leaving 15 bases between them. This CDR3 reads CASSPPKGGYEQYF. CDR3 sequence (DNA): TGTGCCAGCAGCCCCCCCAAAGGGGGATACGAGCAGTACTTC.

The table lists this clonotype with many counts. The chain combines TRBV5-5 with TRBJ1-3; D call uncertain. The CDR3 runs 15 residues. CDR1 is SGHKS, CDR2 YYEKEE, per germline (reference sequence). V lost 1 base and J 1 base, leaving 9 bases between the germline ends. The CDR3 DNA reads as TGTGCCAGCAGCTTGTCCCCTAGTTCTGGAAACACCATATATTTT. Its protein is CASSLSPSSGNTIYF.

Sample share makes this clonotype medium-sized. CDR3 sequence (DNA): TGTGCCATCAGTCCAGGGACTAGCGACCCCTACGAGCAGTACTTC. Its translation: CAISPGTSDPYEQYF. The chain carries TRBV10-3 and TRBJ2-7; 10 nucleotides agree with TRBD2. The germline V gene has CDR1 ENHRY and CDR2 SYGVKD. With 5 bases clipped from V and 2 bases from J, the junction kept 6 bases outside the gene matches. The CDR3 has 15 residues.

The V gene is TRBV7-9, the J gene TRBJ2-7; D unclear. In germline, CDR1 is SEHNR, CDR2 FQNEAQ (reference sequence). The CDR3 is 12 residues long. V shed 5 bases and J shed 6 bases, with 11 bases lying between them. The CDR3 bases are TGTGCCAGCAGCCCCGTATTGGCCGAGCAGTACTTC. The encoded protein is CASSPVLAEQYF.

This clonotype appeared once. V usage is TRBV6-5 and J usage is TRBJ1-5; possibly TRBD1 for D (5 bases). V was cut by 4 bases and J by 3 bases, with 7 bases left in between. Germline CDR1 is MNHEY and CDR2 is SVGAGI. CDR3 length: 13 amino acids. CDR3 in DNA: TGTGCCAGCAGTTGGGGCTACAATCAGCCCCAGCATTTT. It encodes CASSWGYNQPQHF.

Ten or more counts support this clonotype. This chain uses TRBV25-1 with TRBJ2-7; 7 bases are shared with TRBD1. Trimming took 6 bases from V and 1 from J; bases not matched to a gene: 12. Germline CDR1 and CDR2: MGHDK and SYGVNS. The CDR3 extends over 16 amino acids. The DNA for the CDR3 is TGTGCCAGCAGCGTCCTCCGGGACAGCGCATCCTACGAGCAGTACTTC. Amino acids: CASSVLRDSASYEQYF.

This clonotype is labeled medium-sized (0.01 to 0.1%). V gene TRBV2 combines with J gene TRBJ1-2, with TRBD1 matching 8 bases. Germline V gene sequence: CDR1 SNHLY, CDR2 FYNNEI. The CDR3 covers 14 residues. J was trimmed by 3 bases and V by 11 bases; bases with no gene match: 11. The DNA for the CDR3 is TGTGCCGGAACGGACGGACAGGGCGACTATGGCTACACCTTC. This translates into CAGTDGQGDYGYTF. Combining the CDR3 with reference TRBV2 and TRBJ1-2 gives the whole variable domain EPEVTQTPSHQVTQMGQEVILRCVPISNHLYFYWYRQILGQKVEFLVSFYNNEISEKSEIFDDQFSVERPDGSNFTLKIRSTKLEDSAMYFCAGTDGQGDYGYTFGSGTRLTVV.

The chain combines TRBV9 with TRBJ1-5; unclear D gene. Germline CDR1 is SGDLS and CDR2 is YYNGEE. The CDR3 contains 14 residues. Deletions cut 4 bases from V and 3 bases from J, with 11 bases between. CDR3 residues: CASSLTGTNQPQHF. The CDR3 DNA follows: TGTGCCAGCAGCCTAACGGGCACCAATCAGCCCCAGCATTTT.

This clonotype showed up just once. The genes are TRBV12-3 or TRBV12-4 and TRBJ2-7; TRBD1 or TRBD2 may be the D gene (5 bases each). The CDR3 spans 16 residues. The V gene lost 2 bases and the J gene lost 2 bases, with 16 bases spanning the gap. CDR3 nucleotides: TGTGCCAGCAGTTTACCCCGGCAGGGACCGGCCTACGAGCAGTACTTC. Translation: CASSLPRQGPAYEQYF.

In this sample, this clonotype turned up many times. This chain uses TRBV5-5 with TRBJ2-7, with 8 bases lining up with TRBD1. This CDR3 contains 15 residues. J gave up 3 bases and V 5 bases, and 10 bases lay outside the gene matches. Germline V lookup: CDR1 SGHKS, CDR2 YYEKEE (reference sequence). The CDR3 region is CASSLQGASIYEQYF. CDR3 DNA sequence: TGTGCCAGCAGTCTGCAGGGGGCTTCAATCTACGAGCAGTACTTC.

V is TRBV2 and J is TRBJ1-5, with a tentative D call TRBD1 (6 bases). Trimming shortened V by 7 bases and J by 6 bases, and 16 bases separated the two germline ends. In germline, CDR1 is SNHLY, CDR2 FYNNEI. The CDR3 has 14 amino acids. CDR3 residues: CASTPGQWSQPQHF. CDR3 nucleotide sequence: TGTGCCAGCACCCCGGGACAATGGAGTCAGCCCCAGCATTTT.

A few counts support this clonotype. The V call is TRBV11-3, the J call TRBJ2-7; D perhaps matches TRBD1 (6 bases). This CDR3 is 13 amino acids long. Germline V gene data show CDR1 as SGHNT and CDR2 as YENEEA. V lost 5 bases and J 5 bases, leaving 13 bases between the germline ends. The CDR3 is CASSLRGGNEQYF. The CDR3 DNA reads TGTGCCAGCAGCCTGCGAGGGGGAAACGAGCAGTACTTC.

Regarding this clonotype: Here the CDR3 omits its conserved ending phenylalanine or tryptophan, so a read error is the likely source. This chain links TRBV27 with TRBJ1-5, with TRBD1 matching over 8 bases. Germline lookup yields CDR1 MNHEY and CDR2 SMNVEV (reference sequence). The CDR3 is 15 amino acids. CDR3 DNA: TGCGCCAGCAGACAGGGGCCCTATAGCAATCAGCCCCAGCATTCT. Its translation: CASRQGPYSNQPQHS.

CDR3 residues: CASSLKTGDTEAFF. CDR3 nucleotide sequence: TGTGCCAGCAGTCTAAAGACCGGGGACACTGAAGCTTTCTTT. The chain couples TRBV25-1 to TRBJ1-1, with D unresolved. Germline V lookup: CDR1 MGHDK, CDR2 SYGVNS. The CDR3 length is 14 residues. Trimming took 5 bases from V and 3 from J, leaving 13 bases between them.

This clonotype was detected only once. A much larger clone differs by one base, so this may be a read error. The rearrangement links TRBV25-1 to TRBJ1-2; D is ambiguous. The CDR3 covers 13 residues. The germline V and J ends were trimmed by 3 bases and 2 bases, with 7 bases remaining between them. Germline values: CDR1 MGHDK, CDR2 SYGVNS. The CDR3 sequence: CASSDLTNYGYTF. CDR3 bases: TGTGCCAGCAGTGATTTGACCAACTATGGCTACACCTTC.

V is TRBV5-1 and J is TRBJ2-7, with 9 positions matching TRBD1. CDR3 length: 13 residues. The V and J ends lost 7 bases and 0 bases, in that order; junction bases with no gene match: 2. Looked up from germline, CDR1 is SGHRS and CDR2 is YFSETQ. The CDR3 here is CASRDRASYEQYF. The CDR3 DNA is TGCGCCAGCCGGGACAGGGCCTCCTACGAGCAGTACTTC.

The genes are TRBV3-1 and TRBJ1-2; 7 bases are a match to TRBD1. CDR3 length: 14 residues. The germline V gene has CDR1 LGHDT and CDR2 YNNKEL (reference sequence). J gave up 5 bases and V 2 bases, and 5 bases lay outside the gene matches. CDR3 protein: CASSQPPTGYGYTF. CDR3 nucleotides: TGTGCCAGCAGCCAACCGCCGACAGGGTATGGCTACACCTTC.

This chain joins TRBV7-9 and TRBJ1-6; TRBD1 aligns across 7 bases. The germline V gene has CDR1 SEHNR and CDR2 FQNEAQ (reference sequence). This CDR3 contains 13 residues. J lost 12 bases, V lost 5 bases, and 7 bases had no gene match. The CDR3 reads CASSPQGDRPLHF. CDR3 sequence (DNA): TGTGCCAGCAGCCCCCAGGGGGACCGACCCCTCCACTTT.

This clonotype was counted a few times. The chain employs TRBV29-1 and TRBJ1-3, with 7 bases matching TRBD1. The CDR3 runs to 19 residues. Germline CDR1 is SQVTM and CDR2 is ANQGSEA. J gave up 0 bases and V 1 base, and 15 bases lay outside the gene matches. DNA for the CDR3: TGCAGCGTTGAAGCTTCGGGACAGACCGCAACTTACTCTGGAAACACCATATATTTT. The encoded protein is CSVEASGQTATYSGNTIYF.

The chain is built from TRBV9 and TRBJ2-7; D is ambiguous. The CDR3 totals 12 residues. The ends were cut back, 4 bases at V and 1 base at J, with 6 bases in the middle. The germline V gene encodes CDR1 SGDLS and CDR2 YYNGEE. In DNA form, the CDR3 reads TGTGCCAGCAGCCAGGTGTCCTACGAGCAGTACTTC. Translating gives CASSQVSYEQYF.

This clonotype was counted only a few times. This chain's CDR3 is CASSRGTGGYGYTF. The CDR3 DNA reads as TGCGCCAGCAGCCGCGGAACGGGAGGCTATGGCTACACCTTC. This chain links TRBV4-1 with TRBJ1-2, with D hard to call. Per the germline V gene, CDR1 is MGHRA and CDR2 is YSYEKL. V was cut by 4 bases and J by 4 bases, with 13 bases left in between. CDR3 length: 14 amino acids.

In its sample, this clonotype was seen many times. This chain's CDR3 is CSARDPGSDTQYF. The CDR3 bases are TGCAGTGCTAGAGACCCAGGGTCGGATACGCAGTATTTT. This chain links TRBV20-1 with TRBJ2-3, with D perhaps matching TRBD1 (5 bases). V dropped 0 bases and J dropped 6 bases, with 10 bases sitting between them. Germline-derived CDR1 and CDR2 are DFQATT and SNEGSKA (reference sequence). The CDR3 length is 13 residues.

The DNA of the CDR3 is TGTGCCAGCAGCCATTGGGGCCTAGCGGGAGAGACCGGGGAGCTGTTTTTT. Translation: CASSHWGLAGETGELFF. The rearrangement links TRBV7-3 to TRBJ2-2, with TRBD2 identical over 10 bases. CDR1 SGHTA and CDR2 FQGTGA come from the germline V gene. The ends lost 5 bases at V and 5 bases at J; junction bases unmatched: 11. This CDR3 has 17 residues. The full variable domain, rest sourced from reference TRBV7-3 and TRBJ2-2, is GAGVSQTPSNKVTEKGKYVELRCDPISGHTALYWYRQSLGQGPEFLIYFQGTGAADDSGLPNDRFFAVRPEGSVSTLKIQRTERGDSAVYLCASSHWGLAGETGELFFGEGSRLTVL.

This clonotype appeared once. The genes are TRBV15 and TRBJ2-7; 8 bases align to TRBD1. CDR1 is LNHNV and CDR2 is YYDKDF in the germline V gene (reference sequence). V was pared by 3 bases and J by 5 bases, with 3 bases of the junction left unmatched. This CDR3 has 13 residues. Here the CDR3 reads CATSRTGDHEQYF. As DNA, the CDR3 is TGTGCCACCAGCAGGACAGGGGACCACGAGCAGTACTTC.

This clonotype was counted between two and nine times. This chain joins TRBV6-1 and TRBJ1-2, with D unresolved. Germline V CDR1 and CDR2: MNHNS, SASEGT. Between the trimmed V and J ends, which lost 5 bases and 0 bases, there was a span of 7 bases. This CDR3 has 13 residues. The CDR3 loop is CASSYDTNYGYTF. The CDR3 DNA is TGTGCCAGCAGTTACGATACTAACTATGGCTACACCTTC.

CDR3 DNA: TGCGCCAGCAGCCAAGGAGGACTAGCGGGAGAATACTACGAGCAGTACTTC. It yields the protein CASSQGGLAGEYYEQYF. The chain uses TRBV4-1 and TRBJ2-7; 13 nucleotides align to TRBD2. The germline V gene encodes CDR1 MGHRA and CDR2 YSYEKL. V shed 1 base, J shed 3 bases, and the junction held 6 bases outside the gene matches. The CDR3 contains 17 residues.